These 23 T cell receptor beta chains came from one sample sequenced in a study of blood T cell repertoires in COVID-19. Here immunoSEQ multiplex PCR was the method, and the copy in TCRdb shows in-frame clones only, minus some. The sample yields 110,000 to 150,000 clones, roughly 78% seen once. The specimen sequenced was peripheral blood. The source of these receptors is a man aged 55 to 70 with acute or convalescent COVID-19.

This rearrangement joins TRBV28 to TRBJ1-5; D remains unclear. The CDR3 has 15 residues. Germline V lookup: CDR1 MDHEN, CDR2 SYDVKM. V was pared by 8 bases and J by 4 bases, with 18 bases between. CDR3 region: CASRLNPLPNQPQHF. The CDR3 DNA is TGTGCCAGCCGACTAAACCCCTTACCAAATCAGCCCCAGCATTTT.

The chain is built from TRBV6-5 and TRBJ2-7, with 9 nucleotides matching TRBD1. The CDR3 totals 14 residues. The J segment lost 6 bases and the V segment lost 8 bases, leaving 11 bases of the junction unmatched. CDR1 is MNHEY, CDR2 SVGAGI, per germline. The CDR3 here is CASARGQGGVEQYF. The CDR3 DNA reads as TGTGCCAGCGCCAGGGGACAGGGTGGGGTCGAGCAGTACTTC.

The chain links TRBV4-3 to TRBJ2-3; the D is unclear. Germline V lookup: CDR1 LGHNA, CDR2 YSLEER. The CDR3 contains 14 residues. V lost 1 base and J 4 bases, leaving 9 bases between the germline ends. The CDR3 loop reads CASSQGAMADTQYF. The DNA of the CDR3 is TGCGCCAGCAGCCAAGGAGCTATGGCAGATACGCAGTATTTT.

In nucleotides, the CDR3 is TGTGCCAGCAGTGCCGAGTCAGGGCACAATAATTCACCCCTCCACTTT. The encoded protein is CASSAESGHNNSPLHF. The chain is built from TRBV2 and TRBJ1-6; possible D gene TRBD1, 5 bases. The CDR3 is made up of 16 amino acids. Germline CDR1 SNHLY, CDR2 FYNNEI. V was clipped by 4 bases and J by 5 bases, with 15 bases between them. Filled out from reference TRBV2 and TRBJ1-6, the complete variable domain reads EPEVTQTPSHQVTQMGQEVILRCVPISNHLYFYWYRQILGQKVEFLVSFYNNEISEKSEIFDDQFSVERPDGSNFTLKIRSTKLEDSAMYFCASSAESGHNNSPLHFGNGTRLTVT.

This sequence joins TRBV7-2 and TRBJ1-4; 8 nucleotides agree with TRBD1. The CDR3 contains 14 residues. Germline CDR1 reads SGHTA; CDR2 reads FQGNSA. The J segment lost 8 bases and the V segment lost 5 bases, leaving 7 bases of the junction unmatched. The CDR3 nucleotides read TGTGCCAGCAGCCGTGGACAGGGTGACGAAAAACTGTTTTTT. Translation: CASSRGQGDEKLFF.

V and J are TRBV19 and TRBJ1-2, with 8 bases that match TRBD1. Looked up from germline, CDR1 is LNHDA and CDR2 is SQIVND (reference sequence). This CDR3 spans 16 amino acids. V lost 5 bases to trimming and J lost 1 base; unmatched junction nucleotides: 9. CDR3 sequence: CASSPSGGAGNYGYTF. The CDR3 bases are TGTGCCAGTAGTCCCTCAGGGGGCGCGGGTAACTATGGCTACACCTTC.

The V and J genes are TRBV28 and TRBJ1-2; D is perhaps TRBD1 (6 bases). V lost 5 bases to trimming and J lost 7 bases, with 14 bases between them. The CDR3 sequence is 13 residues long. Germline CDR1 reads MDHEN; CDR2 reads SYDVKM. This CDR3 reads CASSNPARGGYTF. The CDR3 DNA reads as TGTGCCAGCAGTAACCCGGCCAGGGGTGGCTACACCTTC.

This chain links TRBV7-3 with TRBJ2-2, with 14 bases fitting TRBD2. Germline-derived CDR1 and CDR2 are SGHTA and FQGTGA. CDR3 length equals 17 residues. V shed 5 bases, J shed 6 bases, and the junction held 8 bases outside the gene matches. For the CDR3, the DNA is TGTGCCAGCAGCCAGACTAGCGGGAGGGGTTATTCCGGGGAGCTGTTTTTT. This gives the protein CASSQTSGRGYSGELFF.

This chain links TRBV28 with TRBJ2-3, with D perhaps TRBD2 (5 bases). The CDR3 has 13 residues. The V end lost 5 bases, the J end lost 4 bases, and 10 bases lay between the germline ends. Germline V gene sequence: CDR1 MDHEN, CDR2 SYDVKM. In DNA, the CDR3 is TGTGCCAGCAGTGGACTGAGTGCAGATACGCAGTATTTT. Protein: CASSGLSADTQYF.

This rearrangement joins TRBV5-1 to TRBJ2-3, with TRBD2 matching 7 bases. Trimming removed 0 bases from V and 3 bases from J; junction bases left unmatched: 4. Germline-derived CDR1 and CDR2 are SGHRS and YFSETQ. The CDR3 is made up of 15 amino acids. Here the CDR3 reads CASSLVAGETDTQYF. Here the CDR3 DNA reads TGCGCCAGCAGCTTGGTGGCGGGAGAGACAGATACGCAGTATTTT.

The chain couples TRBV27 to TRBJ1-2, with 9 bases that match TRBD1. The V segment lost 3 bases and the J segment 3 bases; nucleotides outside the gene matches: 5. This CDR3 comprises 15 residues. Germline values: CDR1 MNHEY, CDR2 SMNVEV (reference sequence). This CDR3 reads CASSFGTGGDYGYTF. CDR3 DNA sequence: TGTGCCAGCAGTTTCGGCACAGGGGGCGACTATGGCTACACCTTC.

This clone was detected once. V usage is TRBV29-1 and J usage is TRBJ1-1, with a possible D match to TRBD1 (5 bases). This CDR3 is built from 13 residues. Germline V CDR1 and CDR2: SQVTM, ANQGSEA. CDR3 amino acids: CSTPGGVNTEAFF. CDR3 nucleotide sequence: TGCAGTACCCCTGGGGGGGTGAACACTGAAGCTTTCTTT.

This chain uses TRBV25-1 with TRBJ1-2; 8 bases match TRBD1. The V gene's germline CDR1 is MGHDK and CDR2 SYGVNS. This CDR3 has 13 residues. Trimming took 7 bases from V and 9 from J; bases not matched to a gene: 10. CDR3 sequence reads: CASTPPGGDRYTF. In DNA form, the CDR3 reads TGTGCCAGCACCCCGCCAGGGGGCGATCGCTACACCTTC.

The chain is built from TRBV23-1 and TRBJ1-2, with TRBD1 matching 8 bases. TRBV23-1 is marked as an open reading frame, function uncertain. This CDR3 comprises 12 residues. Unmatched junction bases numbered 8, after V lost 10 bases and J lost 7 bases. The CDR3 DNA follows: TGCGCCACTACGGACAGGGAGGGTGGCTACACCTTC. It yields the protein CATTDREGGYTF.

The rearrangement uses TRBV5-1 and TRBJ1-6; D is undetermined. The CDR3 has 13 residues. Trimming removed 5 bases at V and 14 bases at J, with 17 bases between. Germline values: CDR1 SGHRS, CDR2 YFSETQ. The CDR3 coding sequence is TGCGCCAGCAGAACGGAACCGACGAGGACCCTCCACTTT. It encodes CASRTEPTRTLHF.

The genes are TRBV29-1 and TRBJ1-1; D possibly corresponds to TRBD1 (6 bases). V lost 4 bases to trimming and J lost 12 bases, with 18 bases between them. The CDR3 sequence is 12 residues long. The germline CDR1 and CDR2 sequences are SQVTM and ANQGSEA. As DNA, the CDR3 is TGCAGCGTTGCGGGACAAGAGGCTCCACCTTTCTTT. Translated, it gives CSVAGQEAPPFF.

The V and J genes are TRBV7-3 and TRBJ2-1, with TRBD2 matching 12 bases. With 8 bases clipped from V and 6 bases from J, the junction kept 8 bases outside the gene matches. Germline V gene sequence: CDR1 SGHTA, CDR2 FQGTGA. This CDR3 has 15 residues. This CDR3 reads CASHETSGSFNEQFF. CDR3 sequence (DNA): TGTGCCAGCCACGAGACTAGCGGGAGTTTCAATGAGCAGTTCTTC.

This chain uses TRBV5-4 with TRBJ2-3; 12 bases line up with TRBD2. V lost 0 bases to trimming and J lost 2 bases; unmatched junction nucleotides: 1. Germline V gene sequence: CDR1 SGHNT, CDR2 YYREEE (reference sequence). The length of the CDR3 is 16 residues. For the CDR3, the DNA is TGTGCCAGCAGCTTGGGGACTAGCGGGATCACAGATACGCAGTATTTT. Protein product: CASSLGTSGITDTQYF.

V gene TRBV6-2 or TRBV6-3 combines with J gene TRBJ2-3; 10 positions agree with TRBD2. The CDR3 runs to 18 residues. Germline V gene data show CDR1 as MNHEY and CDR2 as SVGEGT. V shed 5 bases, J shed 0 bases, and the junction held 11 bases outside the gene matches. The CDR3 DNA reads TGTGCCAGCAGTACGCCAGCGGGAGGGCCAGGAAGCACAGATACGCAGTATTTT. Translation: CASSTPAGGPGSTDTQYF.

The CDR3 sequence: CASSLDPLTEAFF. As DNA, the CDR3 is TGTGCCAGCAGCTTAGATCCTCTCACTGAAGCTTTCTTT. The chain is built from TRBV11-3 and TRBJ1-1; D unclear. CDR1 SGHNT and CDR2 YENEEA come from the germline V gene. Between the trimmed V and J ends, which lost 0 bases and 4 bases, there was a span of 6 bases. CDR3 length: 13 residues.

The chain's CDR3 is CASSPTRLAGIGTQYF. DNA of the CDR3: TGTGCCAGCAGTCCGACACGACTAGCGGGAATAGGGACCCAGTACTTC. The gene calls are TRBV27 and TRBJ2-5; TRBD2 matches at 11 bases. The CDR3 totals 16 residues. Germline V gives CDR1 MNHEY, CDR2 SMNVEV (reference sequence). V lost 5 bases to trimming and J lost 7 bases; unmatched junction nucleotides: 12.

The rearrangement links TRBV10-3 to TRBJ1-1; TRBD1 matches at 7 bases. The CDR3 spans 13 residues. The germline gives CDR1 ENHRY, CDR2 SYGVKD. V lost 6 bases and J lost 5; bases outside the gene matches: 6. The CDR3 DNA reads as TGTGCCATCAGGACCGGGACAGCAACTGAAGCTTTCTTT. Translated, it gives CAIRTGTATEAFF.

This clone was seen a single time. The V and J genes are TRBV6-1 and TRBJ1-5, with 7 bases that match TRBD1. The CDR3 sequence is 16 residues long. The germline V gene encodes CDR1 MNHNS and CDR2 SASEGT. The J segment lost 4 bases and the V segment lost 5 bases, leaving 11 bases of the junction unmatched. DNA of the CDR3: TGTGCCAGCAGTCAAGGGACAGCCTGGGGGAATCAGCCCCAGCATTTT. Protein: CASSQGTAWGNQPQHF.